One sample yielded the 7 T cell receptor beta chains listed below, sequenced in a study of cytomegalovirus exposure and HLA in healthy donors (dated by TCRdb to about 2017). Library creation used the immunoSEQ multiplex PCR assay. For the multiplex PCR, a mixture combining 60 forward primers for TCR Vbeta segments and 13 reverse primers for TCR Jbeta segments was used. TCRdb stores this immuneACCESS table with in-frame sequences only. Part of the clones is absent; in the studies checked, under half of the shortfall reflects unresolved V genes, and no reason is known for the rest. Recorded for this sample are about 130,000 clones; about four fifths of them occurred a single time. Around 4.8% of the sample goes to the ten largest clones. The specimen was PBMCs. The receptor set was obtained from a man in his thirties or forties in good health.

The sample holds a few counts of this clone. The V gene is TRBV6-5, the J gene TRBJ1-2; TRBD1 is a possible D gene (6 bases). Trimming pared 2 bases from V and 7 bases from J, leaving 14 bases between. From germline, CDR1 is MNHEY and CDR2 SVGAGI. CDR3 size: 14 residues. CDR3 DNA: TGTGCCAGCAGTTACCTTCGGGACAAGGGTGGCTACACCTTC. Encoded protein: CASSYLRDKGGYTF.

The gene calls are TRBV7-3 and TRBJ1-3; tentatively, D is TRBD1 (5 bases). The V end was cut by 2 bases, the J end by 2 bases, with 10 bases between. The CDR3 has 15 residues. Germline values: CDR1 SGHTA, CDR2 FQGTGA. The DNA for the CDR3 is TGTGCCAGCAGCTTACAGGCAGGGACTGGAAACACCATATATTTT. Amino acid sequence: CASSLQAGTGNTIYF.

This clone was observed once. The chain joins TRBV27 to TRBJ1-5; D call uncertain. Trimming stripped 2 bases from V and 7 bases from J, with 15 bases between. The germline V gene has CDR1 MNHEY and CDR2 SMNVEV (reference sequence). The CDR3 loop spans 15 amino acids. The CDR3 loop is CASSLRASGRQPQHF. CDR3 bases: TGTGCCAGCAGTTTAAGGGCCTCCGGGAGGCAGCCCCAGCATTTT.

The genes are TRBV6-5 and TRBJ1-1; D uncertain. CDR1 MNHEY and CDR2 SVGAGI come from the germline V gene. The V end was cut by 4 bases, the J end by 1 base, with 4 bases between. This CDR3 region has 12 residues. The CDR3 DNA reads as TGTGCCAGCAGTTCGGGGAACACTGAAGCTTTCTTT. Translation gives CASSSGNTEAFF.

This clone was picked up a small number of times. At the DNA level, this CDR3 is encoded by other sequences in the same sample as well. The rearrangement uses TRBV7-8 and TRBJ2-5; D not resolved. Germline V gene sequence: CDR1 SGHVS, CDR2 FQNEAQ. The germline V and J ends were trimmed by 5 bases and 0 bases, with 4 bases remaining between them. The CDR3 extends over 12 amino acids. CDR3 region: CASSRDQETQYF. CDR3 nucleotide sequence: TGTGCCAGCAGCCGGGACCAAGAGACCCAGTACTTC.

This clone has a handful of counts. The J gene is TRBJ1-2, the V gene TRBV11-3; 9 bases are shared with TRBD1. V lost 5 bases, J lost 4 bases, and 11 bases stayed unmatched. This CDR3 contains 16 residues. Germline CDR1 SGHNT, CDR2 YENEEA. DNA for the CDR3: TGTGCCAGCAGCCCCCGGACAGGGGAGTATCTCTATGGCTACACCTTC. Its protein is CASSPRTGEYLYGYTF. Together with reference TRBV11-3 and TRBJ1-2, the CDR3 gives the full variable domain: EAGVVQSPRYKIIEKKQPVAFWCNPISGHNTLYWYLQNLGQGPELLIRYENEEAVDDSQLPKDRFSAERLKGVDSTLKIQPAELGDSAVYLCASSPRTGEYLYGYTFGSGTRLTVV.

This chain uses TRBV7-9 with TRBJ2-1; the D is unclear. Between the trimmed V and J ends, which lost 5 bases and 10 bases, there was a span of 12 bases. CDR3 length: 12 residues. Looked up from germline, CDR1 is SEHNR and CDR2 is FQNEAQ (reference sequence). DNA of the CDR3: TGTGCCAGCAGCCCCCCTAGAAGCGAGCAGTTCTTC. This sequence encodes CASSPPRSEQFF.